These 2 T cell receptor beta chains were sequenced from one sample in a study of identical twins. TCRdb passed the 5' RACE reads through MiXCR, listing each CDR3 protein once. The sample yields approximately 300,000 distinct CDR3 sequences, roughly 8.6% seen once. These data also formed part of another study, on yellow fever vaccine responses in identical twins.

The sequenced sample consisted of CD8+ T cells sorted from blood. These TCRs come from a woman between 18 and 29 years old in good health.

This clonotype was counted a few times. This chain uses TRBV6-5 with TRBJ2-1; 10 nucleotides line up with TRBD1. This CDR3 is built from 15 residues. Germline V gives CDR1 MNHEY, CDR2 SVGAGI. V gave up 2 bases and J gave up 4 bases; unmatched junction bases: 2. CDR3 sequence reads: CASSYGQGDYNEQFF. The DNA for the CDR3 is TGTGCCAGCAGTTACGGACAGGGGGATTACAATGAGCAGTTCTTC.

Ten or more counts support this clonotype. The gene calls are TRBV7-6 and TRBJ2-1; no reliable D call. Trimming removed 2 bases at V and 4 bases at J, with 21 bases between. The CDR3 is 18 amino acids. Per germline, CDR1 SGHVS and CDR2 FNYEAQ. CDR3 protein: CASSLLVGSAEGYNEQFF. The CDR3 nucleotides read TGTGCCAGCAGCTTATTGGTCGGCAGCGCCGAAGGATACAATGAGCAGTTCTTC.